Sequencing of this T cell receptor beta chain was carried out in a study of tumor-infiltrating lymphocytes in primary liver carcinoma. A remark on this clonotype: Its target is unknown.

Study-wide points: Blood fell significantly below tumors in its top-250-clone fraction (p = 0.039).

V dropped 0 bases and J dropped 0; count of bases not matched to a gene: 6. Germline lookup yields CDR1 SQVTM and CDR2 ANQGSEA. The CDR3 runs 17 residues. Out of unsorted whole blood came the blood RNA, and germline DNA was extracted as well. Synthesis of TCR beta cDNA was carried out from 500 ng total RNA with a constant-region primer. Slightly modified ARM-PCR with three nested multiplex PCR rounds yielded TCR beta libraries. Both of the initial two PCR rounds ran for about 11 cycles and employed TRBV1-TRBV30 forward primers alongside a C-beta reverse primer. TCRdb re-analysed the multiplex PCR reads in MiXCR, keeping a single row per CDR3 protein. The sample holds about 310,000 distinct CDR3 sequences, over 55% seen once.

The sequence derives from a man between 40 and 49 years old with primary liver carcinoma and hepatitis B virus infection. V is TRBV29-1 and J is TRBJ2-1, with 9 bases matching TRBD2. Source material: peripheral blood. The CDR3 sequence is CSVEERAGGHSYNEQFF. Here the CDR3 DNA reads TGCAGCGTTGAAGAGCGAGCGGGAGGCCACTCCTACAATGAGCAGTTCTTC.